Below, 20 T cell receptor beta chains from the same sample are listed, as sequenced in a study of T cell changes during pregnancy in multiple sclerosis (dated by TCRdb to about 2019). The library was prepared using the immunoSEQ multiplex PCR assay. As stored in TCRdb, this immuneACCESS dataset retains in-frame rearrangements with V and J assigned. A fraction of the clones does not appear; measured against another copy, unresolved V genes explain less than half of the discrepancy, and the remainder lacks a known reason. The sample table lists under 70,000 clones, about 92% of them with a count of one. 1.5% to 2.5% of the sample belongs to the ten largest clones. The material was peripheral blood, obtained in the third trimester of pregnancy. These TCRs come from a female donor in good health, enrolled as a control in a pregnancy study.

The chain carries TRBV5-5 and TRBJ1-5; D perhaps matches TRBD1 (5 bases). The V gene's germline CDR1 is SGHKS and CDR2 YYEKEE (reference sequence). The CDR3 runs to 15 residues. The V end was cut by 1 base, the J end by 6 bases, with 14 bases between. The CDR3 here is CASSLTVGLGQPQHF. CDR3 bases: TGTGCCAGCAGCTTGACTGTGGGGCTGGGTCAGCCCCAGCATTTT.

This sequence joins TRBV30 and TRBJ1-5, with D perhaps TRBD1 (6 bases). Germline V CDR1 and CDR2: GTSNPN, SVGIG (reference sequence). The CDR3 is 18 residues long. V was shortened by 3 bases and J by 7 bases, with 28 bases between the two germline ends. The DNA of the CDR3 is TGTGCCTGGAGCCCCACCTGGGCCCGGACAGTGGCCTTCCAGCCCCAGCATTTT. Translating it yields CAWSPTWARTVAFQPQHF.

J is TRBJ2-5 and V is TRBV14; D gene unclear. The ends were cut back, 0 bases at V and 8 bases at J, with 10 bases in the middle. Germline lookup yields CDR1 SGHDN and CDR2 FVKESK. The CDR3 covers 13 residues. DNA of the CDR3: TGTGCCAGCAGCCAAGAGTCTAGGTCTACCCAGTACTTC. Translating gives CASSQESRSTQYF.

V is TRBV4-3 and J is TRBJ2-7; 9 nucleotides match TRBD2. The CDR3 length is 17 residues. J gave up 5 bases and V 3 bases, and 14 bases lay outside the gene matches. The V gene's germline CDR1 is LGHNA and CDR2 YSLEER. CDR3 nucleotide sequence: TGCGCCAGCAGCCAGGCCCACCTAGCGGGAAGAATCCACGAGCAGTACTTC. It encodes CASSQAHLAGRIHEQYF.

The V gene is TRBV2, the J gene TRBJ1-2; D is possibly TRBD1 (6 bases). Germline CDR1 SNHLY, CDR2 FYNNEI. The CDR3 totals 13 residues. V lost 7 bases to trimming and J lost 7 bases, with 16 bases between them. The CDR3 here is CASTGNRVPGYTF. Written as DNA, the CDR3 is TGTGCCAGCACGGGGAACAGGGTTCCTGGCTACACCTTC.

The chain joins TRBV7-2 to TRBJ2-3; TRBD1 matches at 9 bases. The V and J ends lost 6 bases and 2 bases, in that order; junction bases with no gene match: 3. Germline V CDR1 and CDR2: SGHTA, FQGNSA. The CDR3 has 14 residues. CDR3: CASSRTGVTDTQYF. CDR3 nucleotide sequence: TGTGCCAGCAGTCGGACAGGGGTCACAGATACGCAGTATTTT.

The chain is built from TRBV6-6 and TRBJ1-5; possibly TRBD1 for D (5 bases). V shed 2 bases and J shed 7 bases, with 12 bases lying between them. The CDR3 totals 14 residues. In germline, CDR1 is MNHNY, CDR2 SVGAGI (reference sequence). CDR3 region: CASSYGAGPQPQHF. The CDR3 DNA reads as TGTGCCAGCAGTTACGGCGCGGGGCCACAGCCCCAGCATTTT.

The J gene is TRBJ2-4, the V gene TRBV10-2; 10 nucleotides agree with TRBD1. The V gene end was trimmed by 6 bases and the J gene end by 8 bases; junction bases not matched to a gene: 7. The CDR3 totals 14 residues. Germline values: CDR1 WSHSY, CDR2 SAAADI. Written as DNA, the CDR3 is TGCGCCAGCAGGGACAGGGGGAGTAGTGACATTCAGTACTTC. It codes for CASRDRGSSDIQYF.

The chain links TRBV7-3 to TRBJ2-2, with 10 positions matching TRBD2. The junction had 3 bases not matched to a gene; V was cut back by 8 bases and J by 3 bases. The CDR3 sequence is 14 residues long. Per germline, CDR1 SGHTA and CDR2 FQGTGA. The CDR3 bases are TGTGCCAGCTCCGGGACTAGCGACACCGGGGAGCTGTTTTTT. This translates into CASSGTSDTGELFF.

The chain carries TRBV28 and TRBJ2-1, with 7 bases fitting TRBD2. Germline CDR1 is MDHEN and CDR2 is SYDVKM. The V and J ends lost 4 bases and 9 bases, in that order; junction bases with no gene match: 9. The CDR3 extends over 14 amino acids. This CDR3 is CASSYPGGLPEQFF. The CDR3 nucleotides are TGTGCCAGCAGTTACCCCGGGGGGTTGCCTGAGCAGTTCTTC.

The chain joins TRBV5-4 to TRBJ2-7; the D gene is possibly TRBD2 (5 bases). The V end lost 4 bases, the J end lost 3 bases, and 11 bases lay between the germline ends. The CDR3 covers 13 residues. In germline, CDR1 is SGHNT, CDR2 YYREEE (reference sequence). CDR3 in amino acids: CASSPGLYYEQYF. CDR3 nucleotide sequence: TGTGCCAGCAGCCCCGGACTCTACTACGAGCAGTACTTC. The complete variable domain, with remaining parts taken from reference TRBV5-4 and TRBJ2-7, reads ETGVTQSPTHLIKTRGQQVTLRCSSQSGHNTVSWYQQALGQGPQFIFQYYREEENGRGNFPPRFSGLQFPNYSSELNVNALELDDSALYLCASSPGLYYEQYFGPGTRLTVT.

The chain couples TRBV28 to TRBJ1-2; 7 nucleotides line up with TRBD1. The ends lost 5 bases at V and 5 bases at J; junction bases unmatched: 8. Germline CDR1 MDHEN, CDR2 SYDVKM. The length of the CDR3 is 14 residues. The CDR3 nucleotides are TGTGCCAGCAGTGGGGACAGTGGTCTTTATGGCTACACCTTC. This gives the protein CASSGDSGLYGYTF.

This chain connects TRBV28 to TRBJ1-2; possible D gene TRBD1, 6 bases. The CDR3 has 13 residues. CDR1 is MDHEN and CDR2 is SYDVKM in the germline V gene. The ends were cut back, 2 bases at V and 8 bases at J, with 12 bases in the middle. The CDR3 is CASSLGAGVGYTF. DNA for the CDR3: TGTGCCAGCAGTTTAGGCGCAGGGGTCGGCTACACCTTC.

This clone has just a few counts. In DNA, the CDR3 is TGTGCCAGCAGCTTAGGGTCGAGCTCCTACAATGAGCAGTTCTTC. Its translation: CASSLGSSSYNEQFF. The chain joins TRBV7-9 to TRBJ2-1; D gene unclear. CDR1 is SEHNR, CDR2 FQNEAQ, per germline (reference sequence). The V end was cut by 1 base, the J end by 0 bases, with 7 bases between. The CDR3 length is 15 residues.

The chain is built from TRBV11-3 and TRBJ2-7; D remains unclear. V lost 5 bases to trimming and J lost 5 bases, with 13 bases between them. Germline V gene lookup returns CDR1 SGHNT and CDR2 YENEEA. There are 13 residues in the CDR3. CDR3 DNA sequence: TGTGCCAGCAGCCCAAGTGGCCAGAACGAGCAGTACTTC. Its translation is CASSPSGQNEQYF.

The CDR3 sequence is CASKTGTRYTGELFF. DNA for the CDR3: TGTGCCAGCAAGACCGGGACTAGATACACCGGGGAGCTGTTTTTT. The chain is built from TRBV2 and TRBJ2-2; 8 positions agree with TRBD2. The CDR3 is 15 amino acids. The germline CDR1 and CDR2 sequences are SNHLY and FYNNEI. The trim removed 7 bases at V and 3 bases at J, leaving 7 bases unmatched. The whole variable domain, filled in from reference TRBV2 and TRBJ2-2, reads EPEVTQTPSHQVTQMGQEVILRCVPISNHLYFYWYRQILGQKVEFLVSFYNNEISEKSEIFDDQFSVERPDGSNFTLKIRSTKLEDSAMYFCASKTGTRYTGELFFGEGSRLTVL.

The rearrangement joins TRBV6-5 to TRBJ2-7, with no clear D. This CDR3 has 12 amino acids. V lost 2 bases to trimming and J lost 6 bases, with 8 bases between them. Germline CDR1 is MNHEY and CDR2 is SVGAGI. The CDR3 reads CASSYETGEQYF. Here the CDR3 DNA reads TGTGCCAGCAGTTACGAGACGGGCGAGCAGTACTTC.

This rearrangement joins TRBV7-3 to TRBJ2-3; D may be TRBD2 (6 bases). The germline gives CDR1 SGHTA, CDR2 FQGTGA. The CDR3 is 15 residues long. V was cut by 2 bases and J by 3 bases, with 12 bases left in between. CDR3 sequence (DNA): TGTGCCAGCAGCTTATCCGGGGGTCGAACAGATACGCAGTATTTT. Translating it yields CASSLSGGRTDTQYF.

This clone was recorded only once. V gene TRBV27 combines with J gene TRBJ2-1, with 7 bases fitting TRBD1. CDR3 length: 16 amino acids. Germline V gene data show CDR1 as MNHEY and CDR2 as SMNVEV (reference sequence). Trimming removed 4 bases from V and 9 bases from J; junction bases left unmatched: 15. CDR3 DNA: TGTGCCAGCAGTTCCGGGGACAGAGCATGGGGAAGTGAGCAGTTCTTC. It codes for CASSSGDRAWGSEQFF.

The chain joins TRBV18 to TRBJ2-1; TRBD1 matches at 11 bases. Trimming at V came to 4 bases and at J to 5 bases, leaving 10 bases not matched to a gene. The germline gives CDR1 KGHSH, CDR2 LQKENI. The CDR3 runs to 17 residues. CDR3 sequence: CASSLWTGGLGDNEQFF. The DNA of the CDR3 is TGTGCCAGCTCACTGTGGACAGGGGGCTTGGGGGACAATGAGCAGTTCTTC.